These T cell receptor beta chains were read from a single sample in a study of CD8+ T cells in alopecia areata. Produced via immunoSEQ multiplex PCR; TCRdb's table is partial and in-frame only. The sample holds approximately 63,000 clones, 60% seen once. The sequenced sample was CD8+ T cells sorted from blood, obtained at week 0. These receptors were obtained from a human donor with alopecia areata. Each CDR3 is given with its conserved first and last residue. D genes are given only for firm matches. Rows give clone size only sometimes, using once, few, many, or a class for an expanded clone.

CDR3aa: CASSFLAGSTDTQYF
CDR3nt: TGTGCCAGCAGCTTTCTAGCGGGATCGACAGACACGCAGTATTTT
j_gene: TRBJ2-3
d_gene: TRBD2
v_gene: TRBV14
abundance: .

CDR3aa: CASSLLGSPEQYF
CDR3nt: TGTGCCAGCAGCTTATTGGGCAGCCCCGAGCAGTACTTC
j_gene: TRBJ2-7
d_gene: .
v_gene: TRBV7-9
abundance: .

CDR3aa: CASSISHEQYF
CDR3nt: TGTGCCAGTAGTATATCCCACGAGCAGTACTTC
j_gene: TRBJ2-7
d_gene: .
v_gene: TRBV19
abundance: many

CDR3aa: CASSWTGGGEQYF
CDR3nt: TGTGCCAGCAGTTGGACAGGGGGTGGCGAGCAGTACTTC
j_gene: TRBJ2-7
d_gene: TRBD1
v_gene: TRBV28
abundance: few

CDR3aa: CASRAWPSDSSDTDTQYF
CDR3nt: TGTGCCAGCAGAGCCTGGCCCTCGGACTCTTCGGACACAGATACGCAGTATTTT
j_gene: TRBJ2-3
d_gene: .
v_gene: TRBV7-9
abundance: few

CDR3aa: CSVSRMGAGELFF
CDR3nt: TGCAGCGTTAGCAGAATGGGGGCCGGGGAGCTGTTTTTT
j_gene: TRBJ2-2
d_gene: .
v_gene: TRBV29-1
abundance: .

CDR3aa: CSAERGLDYGYTF
CDR3nt: TGCAGCGCCGAGAGGGGGCTGGACTATGGCTACACCTTC
j_gene: TRBJ1-2
d_gene: TRBD1
v_gene: TRBV29-1
abundance: few

CDR3aa: CASSLIAGGPQETQYF
CDR3nt: TGTGCCAGCAGCTTAATAGCGGGGGGGCCTCAAGAGACCCAGTACTTC
j_gene: TRBJ2-5
d_gene: TRBD2
v_gene: TRBV13
abundance: .

CDR3aa: CASSQSMKEGYTF
CDR3nt: TGTGCCAGCAGTCAATCGATGAAGGAAGGCTACACCTTC
j_gene: TRBJ1-2
d_gene: .
v_gene: TRBV28
abundance: .

CDR3aa: CASSFLLTSTDTQYF
CDR3nt: TGTGCCAGCAGTTTCCTGCTTACTAGCACAGATACGCAGTATTTT
j_gene: TRBJ2-3
d_gene: .
v_gene: TRBV27
abundance: .

CDR3aa: CASSHPRSGGLRSTDTQYF
CDR3nt: TGTGCCAGCAGCCACCCCAGGAGCGGGGGCCTTCGGAGCACAGATACGCAGTATTTT
j_gene: TRBJ2-3
d_gene: TRBD2
v_gene: TRBV9
abundance: .

CDR3aa: CASGLGLGDTEAFF
CDR3nt: TGTGCTAGTGGTTTGGGGCTTGGGGACACTGAAGCTTTCTTT
j_gene: TRBJ1-1
d_gene: .
v_gene: TRBV12-5
abundance: many

CDR3aa: CASGLTGAINTEAFF
CDR3nt: TGTGCTAGTGGTTTGACAGGGGCTATAAACACTGAAGCTTTCTTT
j_gene: TRBJ1-1
d_gene: TRBD1
v_gene: TRBV12-5
abundance: .

CDR3aa: CSVEETGVEVEQYF
CDR3nt: TGCAGCGTTGAAGAGACAGGGGTGGAAGTAGAGCAGTACTTC
j_gene: TRBJ2-7
d_gene: TRBD1
v_gene: TRBV29-1
abundance: few

CDR3aa: CASSQVFGTPEGEFF
CDR3nt: TGCGCCAGCAGCCAAGTATTTGGGACACCCGAAGGGGAATTCTTC
j_gene: TRBJ2-1
d_gene: .
v_gene: TRBV4-1
abundance: .

CDR3aa: CASSRLAGGTDTQYF
CDR3nt: TGTGCCAGCAGCCGACTAGCGGGAGGAACAGATACGCAGTATTTT
j_gene: TRBJ2-3
d_gene: TRBD2
v_gene: TRBV28
abundance: .

CDR3aa: CASSATYDYEQYF
CDR3nt: TGTGCCAGCAGCGCAACATATGACTACGAGCAGTACTTC
j_gene: TRBJ2-7
d_gene: .
v_gene: TRBV7-9
abundance: .

CDR3aa: CASSLGGFTEAFF
CDR3nt: TGTGCCAGCAGTTTAGGGGGTTTCACTGAAGCTTTCTTT
j_gene: TRBJ1-1
d_gene: .
v_gene: TRBV27
abundance: .

CDR3aa: CASSLVPGEFQPQHF
CDR3nt: TGCGCCAGCAGCTTGGTACCAGGGGAGTTTCAGCCCCAGCATTTT
j_gene: TRBJ1-5
d_gene: .
v_gene: TRBV5-1
abundance: .

CDR3aa: CASSLSGGLLDTQYF
CDR3nt: TGTGCCAGCAGCTTGAGTGGGGGATTGTTAGATACGCAGTATTTT
j_gene: TRBJ2-3
d_gene: .
v_gene: TRBV7-2
abundance: .

CDR3aa: CASSSVPGQAEMNTEAFF
CDR3nt: TGCGCCAGCAGCTCGGTGCCTGGACAGGCTGAAATGAACACTGAAGCTTTCTTT
j_gene: TRBJ1-1
d_gene: TRBD1
v_gene: TRBV5-1
abundance: .

CDR3aa: CASEKGANGLDELFF
CDR3nt: TGTGCCAGTGAGAAAGGGGCGAATGGATTGGACGAGCTGTTTTTT
j_gene: TRBJ2-2
d_gene: .
v_gene: TRBV9
abundance: .

CDR3aa: CAIPILRGRGYSNQPQHF
CDR3nt: TGCGCCATTCCGATCCTGAGGGGAAGAGGATATAGCAATCAGCCCCAGCATTTT
j_gene: TRBJ1-5
d_gene: .
v_gene: TRBV5-1
abundance: .